This T cell receptor beta chain was sequenced in a study of regulatory T cells in long-lasting Graves disease. V dropped 4 bases and J dropped 6 bases, with 10 bases sitting between them. The germline V gene encodes CDR1 MNHNS and CDR2 SASEGT. This CDR3 spans 13 amino acids. This clonotype was observed many times. Time point specified: newly diagnosed GD, antithyroid drugs for less than 3 months. The TCR library was made from RNA extracted from PBMCs. Construction of the TCR beta libraries employed iRepertoire HTBI primers in conjunction with Arm-PCR of CDR3 regions. MiXCR was run by TCRdb on the multiplex PCR reads, yielding one entry per CDR3 protein. The sample includes approximately 400,000 distinct CDR3 sequences, around 14% of them seen just once. These data were also reused for a study on T cells in Graves' hyperthyroidism and ophthalmopathy.

The chain couples TRBV6-1 to TRBJ1-5; D possibly corresponds to TRBD1 (6 bases). The sample was peripheral blood mononuclear cells (PBMCs), taken at new diagnosis, from a patient treated with antithyroid drugs. The clonotype comes from a woman aged 25 to 39 with Graves disease. CDR3 in amino acids: CASSGQVGQPQHF. CDR3 bases: TGTGCCAGCAGTGGACAGGTTGGTCAGCCCCAGCATTTT.